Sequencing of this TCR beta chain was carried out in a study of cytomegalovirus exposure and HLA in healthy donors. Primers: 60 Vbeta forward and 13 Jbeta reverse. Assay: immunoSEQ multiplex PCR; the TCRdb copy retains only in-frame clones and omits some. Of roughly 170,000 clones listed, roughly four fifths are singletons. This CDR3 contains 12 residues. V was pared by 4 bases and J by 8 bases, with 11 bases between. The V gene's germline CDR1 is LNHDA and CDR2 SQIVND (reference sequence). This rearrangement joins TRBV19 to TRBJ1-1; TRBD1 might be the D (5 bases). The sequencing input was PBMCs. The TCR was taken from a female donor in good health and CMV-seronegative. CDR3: CASSTQGPEAFF. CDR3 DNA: TGTGCCAGTAGTACGCAGGGCCCCGAAGCTTTCTTT.